This TCR beta chain was found in a study of cytomegalovirus exposure and HLA in healthy donors (dated by TCRdb to between 2016 and 2019). Regarding the research as a whole: According to an earlier analysis of around 600 of the donors, 150 million to 200 million T cells yielded over 90 million unique TCR beta sequences and approximately 300 Gb of sequence data. In a later genetic analysis, genome-wide SNP genotypes for 398 of the 666 donors were used, and that subset was treated as a discovery cohort. To predict cytomegalovirus infection status, the study combined high-throughput TCR immunosequencing, statistical association of individual TCRs with disease status, and machine learning. The number of typed donors differed by locus: roughly 629-630 for A, B, C, DRB1 and DQB1; 522 for DQA1; approximately 610 for DPA1; and roughly 450 for DPB1. Five DR-DQ haplotypes were treated as single units for association and clustering because of strong linkage in the cohort. In an earlier analysis of 587 of the donors, high-throughput TCR beta sequencing was used to judge whether each TCR beta V gene segment behaved as functional or pseudogenic. The study was designed to test whether signatures of past pathogen exposure could be identified by cataloging public T cell receptors. All discovery cohort repertoires had been generated using a single sequencing platform. Class I and class II HLA loci were covered by the typing at four-digit resolution. In addition to the first cohort of 650 to 800 subjects, a separate validation cohort of approximately 110 different subjects was used. Across 300 to 400 genotyped donors of the cohort, an average of about 220,000 unique TCR beta nucleotide sequences per donor were sequenced, and roughly a sixth of those sequences were non-productive. An early release covering roughly 580 HLA-typed donors comprised approximately 300 gigabases of sequencing data and approximately 85 million unique TCR sequences. The study profiled the T cell repertoires of about 720 subjects by immunosequencing and related them to cytomegalovirus serostatus. Of the roughly 400 genotyped donors, 81% were placed in the genetic ancestry cluster associated with self-reported Caucasian donors. To study patterns of TCR occurrence, a later analysis re-analyzed previously published TCR beta repertoires from 666 donors and added high-resolution HLA genotyping. Donor age, sex, ethnicity and CMV serostatus were compiled together with the repertoire data. Rather than drawing on any new phenotypic data, the later analysis identified candidate immune exposures from TCR beta sequences and the way those sequences occurred across donors.

As regards this clone: Its specific antigen is unknown. No much larger clone is present one base from it, and per-base qualities are unavailable.

What the study reported, not specific to this receptor: A further reported finding was that TCR beta sequences accurately predicted the HLA-A and HLA-B alleles for most subjects in the first cohort. In an earlier analysis of more than 500 of the donors, most TCR beta V segments appeared in productive rearrangements about 87% or about 30% of the time, broadly matching IMGT annotations. A total of some 180 TCR beta chains were listed by the study as associated with cytomegalovirus. Some IMGT-functional V segments, including TRBV6-2 and TRBV6-3, could not be told apart with the 87-base-pair reads, so those segments were excluded. Most TCR sequences were seen in very few donors, while some public TCRs were found in many individuals. Immune exposure information for the cohort was limited to CMV serostatus. Only TCR beta chains were sequenced in this cohort, and the absence of alpha or paired-chain data limited detectable features. When HLA alleles, especially DR and DQ, strongly co-occurred, attributing TCR associations to individual alleles was difficult. A few of the identified cytomegalovirus-associated TCR beta chains were confirmed in vitro to be specific for cytomegalovirus antigens. According to a later genetic analysis, donors in an Asian-associated ancestry cluster had fewer N-insertions in productive TCRs than the approximately 650-donor mean. In a later analysis, several top co-occurrence clusters were reported to appear linked to parvovirus B19, influenza, CMV and Epstein-Barr virus. A later analysis found that TCR association rates varied across HLA loci, with DRB1 alleles showing the most associated TCRs and HLA-C alleles the fewest. The presence/absence analyses assumed that sequencing depth was roughly uniform across donors, and that assumption may not be true. Most CMV-associated TCR beta chains appeared to be HLA-restricted in a later analysis, and the HLA associations seemed to be driven largely by CMV exposure. Correlated functional status among segregating V segments might reflect linkage disequilibrium, but an unknown experimental factor could not be ruled out. The authors suggested that the approach could potentially be extended to other disease states and immunological phenotypes. Compared with equally common non-associated chains, HLA-associated TCR beta chains in a later analysis were more clonally expanded and had lower generation probabilities. Specific HLA alleles were associated with 18,000 or so TCR beta sequences at a false discovery rate of 0.05 in a later analysis. In both the original and validation cohorts, the classifier was reported to diagnose cytomegalovirus status with high specificity and sensitivity. Because counts were too low, around 18 rarely observed V segments, including chromosome 9 orphons, were left out of the earlier analysis of 587 of the donors. HLA typing was unavailable for some donors at each locus, so association tests used only the typed subset. A group of highly shared sequence variants was considered likely to be a technical artifact of the sequencing pipeline. V-gene and J-gene trimming of TCR beta chains was associated with a missense DCLRE1C variant in a later genetic analysis, and the association was replicated in an independent cohort.

Libraries were made using the immunoSEQ multiplex PCR assay. For the multiplex PCR, a mixture combining 60 forward primers for TCR Vbeta segments and 13 reverse primers for TCR Jbeta segments was used. The CDR3 region of rearranged TCR beta genes was amplified from genomic DNA with a multiplex PCR assay. The Illumina HiSeq System was used to sequence the amplified TCR beta libraries as 87-base-pair reads. The authors' analysis ran thus. A later analysis counted tens of millions of unique TCR beta chains across the 650 to 700 repertoires, and about 10 million of these chains were shared by at least two donors. Raw reads were error-corrected and collapsed into unique sequences with a nearest-neighbor algorithm that merged closely related sequences to remove PCR and sequencing errors. V, D and J gene segments were assigned by aligning CDR3 sequences to IMGT reference sequences. For a sequence to be retained, a match of at least six nucleotides to both a V gene segment and a J gene segment was required. Rearrangements were called productive when the CDR3 lacked stop codons and stayed in frame with V and J; all others were non-productive. CDR3 was defined according to IMGT convention as the region running from the second conserved V-encoded cysteine to the conserved J-encoded phenylalanine. In an earlier analysis of more than 550 of the donors, sequences lacking an unambiguous match to a single V gene segment were excluded. In an earlier analysis of several hundred of the donors, a V segment was called functional when productive rearrangements were above 56.7%, and segregating when the standard deviation between donors exceeded 5%. A statistical classification framework was developed to diagnose cytomegalovirus status using the catalog of TCR beta chain sequences. V and J gene assignment, in a later analysis, came from comparing TCR nucleotide sequences with IMGT/GENE-DB human TR gene sequences. In a later analysis, CDR3 sequences and most-parsimonious VDJ recombination scenarios were assigned using the TCRdist pipeline. In a later analysis, each TCR beta chain was defined by its CDR3 amino acid sequence together with its V-gene family, and reads lacking a unique V-gene family were excluded. As a way to deal with suspected cross-contamination and a sequencing artifact, a later analysis dropped hundreds of nucleotide sequences that were highly shared and had low generation probability. In a later analysis, a clonal expansion index was calculated for each public chain from normalized within-repertoire ranks of inferred template counts. In a later analysis, generation probabilities were computed using a VDJ recombination model fitted to out-of-frame rearrangements, and the results were checked against IGoR. In a later analysis, TCR-TCR, TCR-HLA and TCR-CMV co-occurrence was scored with hypergeometric tests, and a repertoire-size bias correction was applied to TCR pairs. In a later analysis, false discovery rates were estimated by permuting HLA or CMV assignments 20 times. A later analysis grouped co-occurring TCRs with DBSCAN, adding TCRdist sequence similarity when clustering within HLA-allele-positive subsets. Co-occurrence clustering excluded repertoires with fewer than 30,000 or more than 120,000 public chains, plus five with anomalous nucleotide sharing. TCRdb limited this immuneACCESS table to in-frame rearrangements with V and J called. A share of clones is missing; checked studies link under half to unresolved V genes, and the rest is unexplained. The D gene and trimming were derived from the DNA, and the V and J assignments and clone size from that table. The sample data list fewer than 200,000 clones, and roughly 87% of these were observed just once. Around 0.21% of the sample is held by the ten biggest clonotypes.

The germline V gene encodes CDR1 MNHEY and CDR2 SVGAGI. Here V drops 5 bases and J drops 9 bases, and the junction holds 9 bases not matched to any gene. Counted from cysteine to phenylalanine, this CDR3 has 13 amino acids. The retained sequence is limited to the CDR3, 39 bases, with the frame set at the first base. The cohort consisted of 650 to 850 healthy bone marrow donors. Cohort members were all nominally healthy when sampled, although unrecorded immune exposures were likely present. The donor tested CMV seronegative, placing the donor among the 352 seronegative members of the cohort. A peripheral blood sample was provided by each donor, and peripheral blood mononuclear cells were used for TCR beta sequencing. Genomic DNA extraction from the blood cell samples was performed with the Qiagen DNeasy Blood Extraction Kit.

The source is a girl less than two years old in good health and CMV-seronegative. The V gene is TRBV6-5 and the J gene is TRBJ2-7; 8 bases in the middle match TRBD1. Sample: PBMCs. Here the CDR3 is given as CASSEDRGTGQYF. The base sequence is TGTGCCAGCAGTGAAGATCGGGGGACAGGGCAGTACTTC.